Following are 25 T cell receptor beta chains from one sample sequenced in a study of CD8+CD57+ T cells in acquired aplastic anemia. Flow cytometry had shown expanded CD8+CD57+ cells in the patients chosen for sequencing. Using genomic DNA as the template, TCR beta VDJ and CDR3 profiling was carried out. One entry per CDR3 protein, called by TCRdb with MiXCR from the reads. This table holds about 58,000 distinct CDR3 sequences, around 60% found once. Sequencing was performed on sorted CD4+, CD8+, or CD8+CD57+ T cells (not recorded which) from PBMCs. All receptors derive from a human donor with aplastic anemia.

This chain links TRBV6-1 with TRBJ1-6; tentative D call: TRBD1 (5 bases). With 6 bases removed from V and 3 bases from J, the gap between germline ends came to 12 bases. Germline V gene lookup returns CDR1 MNHNS and CDR2 SASEGT. The CDR3 is made up of 15 amino acids. Here the CDR3 reads CASRRGEGYNSPLHF. As DNA, the CDR3 is TGTGCCAGCAGGCGAGGGGAAGGCTATAATTCACCCCTCCACTTT.

The V call is TRBV12-3 or TRBV12-4, the J call TRBJ1-2; D unresolved. CDR3 length: 15 residues. V lost 1 base, J lost 4 bases, and 13 bases lay in between. CDR3 nucleotides: TGTGCCAGCAGTTTAGGCAGCCACTTGGTCTATGGCTACACCTTC. As protein: CASSLGSHLVYGYTF.

In this sample, this clonotype turned up a few times. V and J are TRBV15 and TRBJ1-5; D is possibly TRBD1 (5 bases). The CDR3 runs 15 residues. Germline CDR1 LNHNV, CDR2 YYDKDF (reference sequence). V lost 2 bases and J 2 bases, leaving 10 bases between the germline ends. As DNA, the CDR3 is TGTGCCACCAGCAGACGGGGGTCGGGCAATCAGCCCCAGCATTTT. The encoded protein is CATSRRGSGNQPQHF.

This clonotype was found once. The V and J genes are TRBV10-2 and TRBJ1-4; D gene uncertain. Trimming pared 0 bases from V and 5 bases from J, leaving 13 bases between. The CDR3 loop spans 16 amino acids. CDR1 is WSHSY, CDR2 SAAADI, per germline. As DNA, the CDR3 is TGCGCCAGCAGTGAGTCGAGAGGATACTCAAATGAAAAACTGTTTTTT. Protein product: CASSESRGYSNEKLFF.

This clonotype was seen many times. DNA of the CDR3: TGTGCCAGCAGTTCAGGGGTAGGGAGGTGGACTGAAGCTTTCTTT. Amino acids: CASSSGVGRWTEAFF. This chain joins TRBV6-5 and TRBJ1-1, with a weak D call TRBD1 (6 bases). Trimming removed 4 bases at V and 5 bases at J, with 17 bases between. The length of the CDR3 is 15 residues. Per the germline V gene, CDR1 is MNHEY and CDR2 is SVGAGI.

In this sample, this clonotype turned up many times. This chain connects TRBV5-1 to TRBJ1-1; 10 bases match TRBD1. From germline, CDR1 is SGHRS and CDR2 YFSETQ. There are 16 residues in the CDR3. The V gene end was trimmed by 3 bases and the J gene end by 0 bases; junction bases not matched to a gene: 5. DNA for the CDR3: TGCGCCAGCAGCTCCGGGACAGGGGCCATGAACACTGAAGCTTTCTTT. Amino acids: CASSSGTGAMNTEAFF.

This chain links TRBV27 with TRBJ1-4, with D uncertain. The V gene's germline CDR1 is MNHEY and CDR2 SMNVEV (reference sequence). With 5 bases removed from V and 8 bases from J, the gap between germline ends came to 21 bases. The CDR3 is made up of 16 amino acids. CDR3 sequence (DNA): TGTGCCAGCAGTCCGATTGTGGAGAGGCAAGGGGAAAAACTGTTTTTT. Amino acid sequence: CASSPIVERQGEKLFF. The full variable domain, in which reference TRBV27 and TRBJ1-4 provide the parts outside the CDR3, is EAQVTQNPRYLITVTGKKLTVTCSQNMNHEYMSWYRQDPGLGLRQIYYSMNVEVTDKGDVPEGYKVSRKEKRNFPLILESPSPNQTSLYFCASSPIVERQGEKLFFGSGTQLSVL.

The chain couples TRBV5-5 to TRBJ1-2; D possibly corresponds to TRBD1 (6 bases). The CDR3 is 16 amino acids. V was cut by 2 bases and J by 0 bases, with 14 bases left in between. Germline CDR1 is SGHKS and CDR2 is YYEKEE (reference sequence). This chain's CDR3 is CASSFEGVRANYGYTF. For the CDR3, the DNA is TGTGCCAGCAGCTTTGAGGGGGTTCGAGCTAACTATGGCTACACCTTC.

This clonotype occurred a few times. The chain employs TRBV7-9 and TRBJ1-2; D not resolved. Germline CDR1 SEHNR, CDR2 FQNEAQ (reference sequence). CDR3 size: 12 residues. Trimming removed 5 bases at V and 1 base at J, with 5 bases between. This chain's CDR3 is CASSPSNYGYTF. The CDR3 nucleotides are TGTGCCAGCAGCCCAAGTAACTATGGCTACACCTTC.

The chain joins TRBV7-9 to TRBJ2-5, with D perhaps TRBD1 (5 bases). The V end lost 5 bases, the J end lost 4 bases, and 11 bases lay between the germline ends. This CDR3 comprises 13 residues. CDR1 and CDR2 (germline): SEHNR, FQNEAQ (reference sequence). The CDR3 protein is CASSGQGLETQYF. CDR3 nucleotides: TGTGCCAGCAGCGGACAAGGGCTAGAGACCCAGTACTTC.

This clonotype was detected ten times or more. This sequence joins TRBV4-1 and TRBJ1-5; D remains unclear. The ends were cut back, 5 bases at V and 7 bases at J, with 15 bases in the middle. This CDR3 is 14 amino acids long. CDR1 and CDR2 (germline): MGHRA, YSYEKL. CDR3 region: CASSAPGSRQPQHF. For the CDR3, the DNA is TGCGCCAGCAGCGCTCCGGGCTCTAGACAGCCCCAGCATTTT.

Within the sample, this clonotype is medium-sized. This sequence joins TRBV14 and TRBJ2-7; no clear D. The CDR3 spans 10 residues. The V gene lost 4 bases and the J gene lost 6 bases, with 4 bases spanning the gap. The germline gives CDR1 SGHDN, CDR2 FVKESK. The chain's CDR3 is CASSLLEQYV. The DNA of the CDR3 is TGTGCCAGCAGCCTCCTCGAGCAGTACGTC.

This chain joins TRBV19 and TRBJ2-7; 11 bases agree with TRBD1. Germline V gene lookup returns CDR1 LNHDA and CDR2 SQIVND (reference sequence). V lost 2 bases to trimming and J lost 7 bases; unmatched junction nucleotides: 7. The CDR3 loop spans 15 amino acids. This chain's CDR3 is CASSIIGQGALEQYF. DNA of the CDR3: TGTGCCAGTAGTATAATCGGACAGGGGGCGCTGGAGCAGTACTTC. Looking up the rest from reference TRBV19 and TRBJ2-7 gives the full variable domain: DGGITQSPKYLFRKEGQNVTLSCEQNLNHDAMYWYRQDPGQGLRLIYYSQIVNDFQKGDIAEGYSVSREKKESFPLTVTSAQKNPTAFYLCASSIIGQGALEQYFGPGTRLTVT.

The J gene is TRBJ2-3, the V gene TRBV2; unclear D gene. This CDR3 contains 15 residues. V was trimmed by 2 bases and J by 0 bases, leaving 9 bases between them. Germline CDR1 is SNHLY and CDR2 is FYNNEI. CDR3 nucleotides: TGTGCCAGCAGTGAAAACGGTGCAAGCACAGATACGCAGTATTTT. This gives the protein CASSENGASTDTQYF.

This clonotype was counted many times. The V and J genes are TRBV9 and TRBJ1-3, with TRBD1 as a possible D gene (5 bases). Deletions cut 3 bases from V and 1 base from J, with 11 bases between. The CDR3 has 15 residues. The germline CDR1 and CDR2 sequences are SGDLS and YYNGEE. The CDR3 DNA reads TGTGCCAGCAGCGACGCCGACAGTTCTGGAAACACCATATATTTT. Residues: CASSDADSSGNTIYF.

By its share, this clonotype is medium-sized. The chain combines TRBV10-2 with TRBJ2-1; tentative D call: TRBD1 (6 bases). V lost 3 bases, J lost 3 bases, and 6 bases lay in between. Germline V gene lookup returns CDR1 WSHSY and CDR2 SAAADI. CDR3 length equals 13 residues. CDR3 nucleotides: TGCGCCAGCAGTGAACAGGGCTACAATGAGCAGTTCTTC. Amino acids: CASSEQGYNEQFF.

The chain recombines TRBV15 with TRBJ1-6; the D gene is possibly TRBD1 (5 bases). CDR1 and CDR2 from the germline V gene are LNHNV and YYDKDF (reference sequence). Trimming shortened V by 1 base and J by 6 bases, and 7 bases separated the two germline ends. The CDR3 sequence is 14 residues long. The CDR3 spells CATSRGQGNSPLHF. In DNA, the CDR3 is TGTGCCACCAGCAGAGGGCAGGGTAATTCACCCCTCCACTTT.

The chain has TRBV10-3 and TRBJ2-3; D is unresolved. The CDR3 has 13 residues. Germline CDR1 is ENHRY and CDR2 is SYGVKD. Trimming took 6 bases from V and 1 from J, leaving 8 bases between them. DNA of the CDR3: TGTGCCATCAGCCTCTCCGGCACAGATACGCAGTATTTT. Translating it yields CAISLSGTDTQYF.

This clonotype was detected ten times or more. The chain carries TRBV15 and TRBJ2-2; D may correspond to TRBD1 or TRBD2 (6 bases each). The CDR3 consists of 19 residues. V was trimmed by 1 base and J by 0 bases, leaving 18 bases between them. Germline CDR1 and CDR2: LNHNV and YYDKDF (reference sequence). This CDR3 reads CATSRGKFARGPNTGELFF. CDR3 bases: TGTGCCACCAGCAGAGGGAAATTCGCCCGGGGGCCGAACACCGGGGAGCTGTTTTTT.

The CDR3 is CASSLRGNQPQHF. CDR3 coding DNA: TGTGCCAGTAGTCTCAGGGGGAATCAGCCCCAGCATTTT. The chain combines TRBV19 with TRBJ1-5, with 7 bases lining up with TRBD1. The CDR3 loop spans 13 amino acids. Germline V gives CDR1 LNHDA, CDR2 SQIVND (reference sequence). V lost 5 bases to trimming and J lost 4 bases; unmatched junction nucleotides: 2.

The chain uses TRBV7-2 and TRBJ2-7, with a possible D match to TRBD1 (5 bases). V was trimmed by 6 bases and J by 6 bases, leaving 21 bases between them. In germline, CDR1 is SGHTA, CDR2 FQGNSA. CDR3 length: 15 residues. CDR3 in DNA: TGTGCCAGCAGTTCAGGCCTGGTCAGGGCGATCGAGCAGTACTTC. Protein sequence: CASSSGLVRAIEQYF.

The genes are TRBV6-1 and TRBJ1-2; 12 bases are a match to TRBD1. CDR1 and CDR2 (germline): MNHNS, SASEGT. CDR3 size: 15 residues. Germline trimming cut 5 bases from V and 6 bases from J; bases unmatched to any gene: 7. CDR3 nucleotides: TGTGCCAGCAGTCCACACGGGACAGGGGGCAATGGCTACACCTTC. Its translation is CASSPHGTGGNGYTF.

The table lists this clonotype with many counts. This chain connects TRBV13 to TRBJ2-5, with D perhaps TRBD2 (5 bases). Germline CDR1 and CDR2: PRHDT and FYEKMQ (reference sequence). The CDR3 has 12 residues. The germline V and J ends were trimmed by 2 bases and 5 bases, with 6 bases remaining between them. DNA for the CDR3: TGTGCCAGCAGCTTATGGAGGGAGACCCAGTACTTC. Translated: CASSLWRETQYF.

The chain employs TRBV5-4 and TRBJ2-7, with D perhaps given as TRBD1 or TRBD2 (5 bases each). The V gene's germline CDR1 is SGHNT and CDR2 YYREEE (reference sequence). The CDR3 sequence is 14 residues long. Trimming shortened V by 0 bases and J by 5 bases, and 12 bases separated the two germline ends. The CDR3 DNA reads TGTGCCAGCAGCTTGGGCAGGGAGAGCGACGAGCAGTACTTC. It is translated as CASSLGRESDEQYF.

A note on this clonotype: A read error is possible here, since a much larger clone lies one base away. V and J are TRBV28 and TRBJ2-3, with D possibly being TRBD1 (5 bases). CDR3 size: 17 residues. Germline lookup yields CDR1 MDHEN and CDR2 SYDVKM. CDR3: CASSLGQGYRRADTRYF. As DNA, the CDR3 is TGTGCCAGCAGTTTAGGGCAGGGCTATAGGAGAGCAGATACGCGGTATTTT.